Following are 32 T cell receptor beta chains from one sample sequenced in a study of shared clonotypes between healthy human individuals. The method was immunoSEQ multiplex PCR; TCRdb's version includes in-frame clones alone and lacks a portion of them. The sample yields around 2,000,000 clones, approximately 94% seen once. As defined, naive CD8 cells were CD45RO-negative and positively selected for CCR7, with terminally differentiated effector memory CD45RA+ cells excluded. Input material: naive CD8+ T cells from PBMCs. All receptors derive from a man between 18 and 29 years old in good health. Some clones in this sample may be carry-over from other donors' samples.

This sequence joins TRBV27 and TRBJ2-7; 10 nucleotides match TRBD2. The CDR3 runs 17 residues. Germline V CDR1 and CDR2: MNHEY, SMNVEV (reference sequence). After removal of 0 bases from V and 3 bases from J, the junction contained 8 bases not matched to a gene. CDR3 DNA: TGTGCCAGCAGTTTATCGACGCTAGCGGGAGTAGGCTACGAGCAGTACTTC. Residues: CASSLSTLAGVGYEQYF.

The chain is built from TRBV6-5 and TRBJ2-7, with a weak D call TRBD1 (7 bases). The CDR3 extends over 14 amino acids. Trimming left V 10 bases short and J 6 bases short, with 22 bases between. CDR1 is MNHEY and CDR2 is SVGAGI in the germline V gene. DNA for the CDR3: TGTGCCACCCCGCAGGGGGGAGAAGGTTCCGAGCAGTACTTC. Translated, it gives CATPQGGEGSEQYF.

CDR3 bases: TGTGCCAGTAGCCCCGTAGGGCTGAGCAATCAGCCCCAGCATTTT. Translated, it gives CASSPVGLSNQPQHF. The rearrangement uses TRBV19 and TRBJ1-5; D is unresolved. Germline values: CDR1 LNHDA, CDR2 SQIVND (reference sequence). The CDR3 runs to 15 residues. V was pared by 6 bases and J by 1 base, with 13 bases between.

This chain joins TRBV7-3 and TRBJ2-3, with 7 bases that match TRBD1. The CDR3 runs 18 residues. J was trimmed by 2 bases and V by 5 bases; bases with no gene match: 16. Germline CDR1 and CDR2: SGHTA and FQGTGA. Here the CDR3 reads CASSPNSRDSVPTDTQYF. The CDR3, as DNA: TGTGCCAGCAGCCCCAATTCCCGGGACAGCGTCCCCACAGATACGCAGTATTTT.

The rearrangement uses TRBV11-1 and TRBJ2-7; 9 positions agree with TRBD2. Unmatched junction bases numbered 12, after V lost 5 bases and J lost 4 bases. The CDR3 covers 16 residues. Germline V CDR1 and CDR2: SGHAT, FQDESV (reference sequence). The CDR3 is CASSANVAGVGYEQYF. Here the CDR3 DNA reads TGTGCCAGCAGCGCGAATGTAGCGGGAGTCGGATACGAGCAGTACTTC.

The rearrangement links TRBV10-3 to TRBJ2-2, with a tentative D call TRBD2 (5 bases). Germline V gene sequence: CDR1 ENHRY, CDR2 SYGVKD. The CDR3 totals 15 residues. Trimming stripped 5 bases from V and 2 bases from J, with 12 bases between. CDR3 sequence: CAISIDGVNTGELFF. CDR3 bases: TGTGCCATCAGTATAGACGGGGTCAACACCGGGGAGCTGTTTTTT.

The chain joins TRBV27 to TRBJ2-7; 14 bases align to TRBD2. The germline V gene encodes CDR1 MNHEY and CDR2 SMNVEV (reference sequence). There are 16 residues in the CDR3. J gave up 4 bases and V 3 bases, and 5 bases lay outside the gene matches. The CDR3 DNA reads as TGTGCCAGCAGTTTCGGGACTAGCGGGAGTATTTACGAGCAGTACTTC. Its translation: CASSFGTSGSIYEQYF.

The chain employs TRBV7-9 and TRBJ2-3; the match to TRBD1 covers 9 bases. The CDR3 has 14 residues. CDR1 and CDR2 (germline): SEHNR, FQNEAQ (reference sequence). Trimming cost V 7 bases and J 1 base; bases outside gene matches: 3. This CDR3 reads CASIRTGGTDTQYF. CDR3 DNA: TGTGCCAGCATCCGGACAGGGGGCACAGATACGCAGTATTTT.

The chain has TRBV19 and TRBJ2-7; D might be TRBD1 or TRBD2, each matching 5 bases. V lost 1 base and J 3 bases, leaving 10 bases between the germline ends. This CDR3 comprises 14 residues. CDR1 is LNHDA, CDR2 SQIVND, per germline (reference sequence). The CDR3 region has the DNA TGTGCCAGTAGTATAGTGAGGGGCGGCTACGAGCAGTACTTC. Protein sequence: CASSIVRGGYEQYF.

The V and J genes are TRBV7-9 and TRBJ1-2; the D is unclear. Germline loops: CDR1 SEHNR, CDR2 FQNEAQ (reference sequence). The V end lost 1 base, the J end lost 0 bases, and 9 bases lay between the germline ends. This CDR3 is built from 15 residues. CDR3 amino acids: CASSLEGRANYGYTF. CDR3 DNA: TGTGCCAGCAGCTTAGAAGGGAGAGCTAACTATGGCTACACCTTC. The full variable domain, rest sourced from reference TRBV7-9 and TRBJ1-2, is DTGVSQNPRHKITKRGQNVTFRCDPISEHNRLYWYRQTLGQGPEFLTYFQNEAQLEKSRLLSDRFSAERPKGSFSTLEIQRTEQGDSAMYLCASSLEGRANYGYTFGSGTRLTVV.

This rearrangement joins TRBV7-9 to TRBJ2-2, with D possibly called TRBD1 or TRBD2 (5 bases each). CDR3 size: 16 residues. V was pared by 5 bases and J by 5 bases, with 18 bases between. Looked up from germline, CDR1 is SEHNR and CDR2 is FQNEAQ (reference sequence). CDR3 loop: CASSAVLGVWTGELFF. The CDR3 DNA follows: TGTGCCAGCAGCGCCGTTTTGGGGGTTTGGACCGGGGAGCTGTTTTTT. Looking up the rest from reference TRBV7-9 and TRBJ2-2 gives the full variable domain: DTGVSQNPRHKITKRGQNVTFRCDPISEHNRLYWYRQTLGQGPEFLTYFQNEAQLEKSRLLSDRFSAERPKGSFSTLEIQRTEQGDSAMYLCASSAVLGVWTGELFFGEGSRLTVL.

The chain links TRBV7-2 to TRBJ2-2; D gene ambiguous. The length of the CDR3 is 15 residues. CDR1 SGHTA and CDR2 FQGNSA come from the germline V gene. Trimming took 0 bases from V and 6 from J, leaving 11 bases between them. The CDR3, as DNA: TGTGCCAGCAGCTTAGCGGCCTGGGCAGCCGGGGAGCTGTTTTTT. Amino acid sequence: CASSLAAWAAGELFF.

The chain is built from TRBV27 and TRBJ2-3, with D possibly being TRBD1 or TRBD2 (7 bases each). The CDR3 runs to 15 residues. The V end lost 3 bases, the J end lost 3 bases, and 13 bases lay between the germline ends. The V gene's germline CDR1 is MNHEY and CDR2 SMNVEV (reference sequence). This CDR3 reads CASSLGRGQTDTQYF. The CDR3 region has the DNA TGTGCCAGCAGTTTGGGGAGGGGGCAAACAGATACGCAGTATTTT.

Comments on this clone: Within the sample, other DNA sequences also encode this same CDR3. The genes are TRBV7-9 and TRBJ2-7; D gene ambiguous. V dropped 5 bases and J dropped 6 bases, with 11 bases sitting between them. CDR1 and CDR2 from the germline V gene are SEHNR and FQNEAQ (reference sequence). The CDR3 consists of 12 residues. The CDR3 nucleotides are TGTGCCAGCAGCCCGCCCGCTGGCGAGCAGTACTTC. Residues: CASSPPAGEQYF.

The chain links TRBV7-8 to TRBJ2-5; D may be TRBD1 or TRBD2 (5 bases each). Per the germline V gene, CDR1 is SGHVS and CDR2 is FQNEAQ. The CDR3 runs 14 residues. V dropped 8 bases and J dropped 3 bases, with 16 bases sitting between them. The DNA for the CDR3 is TGTGCCAGCGCTACCGGGACCGGGAAAGAGACCCAGTACTTC. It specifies CASATGTGKETQYF.

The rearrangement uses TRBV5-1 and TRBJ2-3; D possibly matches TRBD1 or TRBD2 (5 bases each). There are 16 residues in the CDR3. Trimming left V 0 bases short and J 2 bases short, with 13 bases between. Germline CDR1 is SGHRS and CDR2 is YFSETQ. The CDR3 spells CASSLAVRDPTDTQYF. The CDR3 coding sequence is TGCGCCAGCAGCTTGGCCGTCCGGGACCCCACAGATACGCAGTATTTT.

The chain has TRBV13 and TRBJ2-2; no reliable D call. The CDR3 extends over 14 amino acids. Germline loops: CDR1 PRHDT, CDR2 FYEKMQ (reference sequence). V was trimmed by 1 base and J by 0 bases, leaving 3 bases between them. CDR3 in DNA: TGTGCCAGCAGCTTAGACTCGAACACCGGGGAGCTGTTTTTT. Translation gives CASSLDSNTGELFF. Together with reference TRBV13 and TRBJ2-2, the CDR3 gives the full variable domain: AAGVIQSPRHLIKEKRETATLKCYPIPRHDTVYWYQQGPGQDPQFLISFYEKMQSDKGSIPDRFSAQQFSDYHSELNMSSLELGDSALYFCASSLDSNTGELFFGEGSRLTVL.

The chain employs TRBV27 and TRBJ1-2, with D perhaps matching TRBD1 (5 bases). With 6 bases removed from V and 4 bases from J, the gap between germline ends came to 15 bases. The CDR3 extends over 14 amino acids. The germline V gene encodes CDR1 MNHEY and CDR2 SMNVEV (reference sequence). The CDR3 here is CASSPSRGSYGYTF. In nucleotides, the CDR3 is TGTGCCAGCAGCCCATCCCGGGGGTCCTATGGCTACACCTTC.

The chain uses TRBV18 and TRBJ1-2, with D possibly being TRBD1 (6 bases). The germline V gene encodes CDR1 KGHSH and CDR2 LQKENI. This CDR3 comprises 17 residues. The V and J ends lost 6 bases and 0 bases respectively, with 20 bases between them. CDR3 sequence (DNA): TGTGCCAGCTCCCAGGGGACGGAGAACGACGCTAACTATGGCTACACCTTC. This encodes CASSQGTENDANYGYTF.

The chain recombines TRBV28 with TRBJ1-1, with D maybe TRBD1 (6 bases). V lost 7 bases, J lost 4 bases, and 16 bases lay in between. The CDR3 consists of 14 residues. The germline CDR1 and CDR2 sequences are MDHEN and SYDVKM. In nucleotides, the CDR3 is TGTGCCAGCACCCCCCCAGGGGTTGTCACTGAAGCTTTCTTT. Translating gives CASTPPGVVTEAFF.

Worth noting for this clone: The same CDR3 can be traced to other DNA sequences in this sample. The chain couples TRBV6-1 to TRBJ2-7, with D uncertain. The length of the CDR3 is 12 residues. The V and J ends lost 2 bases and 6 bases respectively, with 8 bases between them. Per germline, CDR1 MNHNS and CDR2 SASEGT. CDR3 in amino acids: CASSELGREQYF. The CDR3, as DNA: TGTGCCAGCAGTGAACTCGGGCGCGAGCAGTACTTC.

CDR3 nucleotide sequence: TGTGCCAGCAGGGGAGCCGGACTAGCGGGAGGCCATGAGCAGTTCTTC. This gives the protein CASRGAGLAGGHEQFF. The chain recombines TRBV6-6 with TRBJ2-1, with 14 bases aligning to TRBD2. Germline loops: CDR1 MNHNY, CDR2 SVGAGI (reference sequence). J was trimmed by 8 bases and V by 6 bases; bases with no gene match: 9. This CDR3 is built from 16 residues.

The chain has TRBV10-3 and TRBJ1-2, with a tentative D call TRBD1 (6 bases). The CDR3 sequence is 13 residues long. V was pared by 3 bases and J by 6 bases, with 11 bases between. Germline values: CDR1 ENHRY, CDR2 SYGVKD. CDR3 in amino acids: CAISDFDRNGYTF. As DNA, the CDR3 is TGTGCCATCAGTGACTTCGACAGGAATGGCTACACCTTC.

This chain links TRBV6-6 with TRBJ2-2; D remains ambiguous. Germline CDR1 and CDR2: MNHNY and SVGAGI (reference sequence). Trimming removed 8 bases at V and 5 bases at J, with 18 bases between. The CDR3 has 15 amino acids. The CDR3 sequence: CASWGRVSVTGELFF. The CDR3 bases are TGTGCCAGCTGGGGTAGGGTTTCTGTAACCGGGGAGCTGTTTTTT.

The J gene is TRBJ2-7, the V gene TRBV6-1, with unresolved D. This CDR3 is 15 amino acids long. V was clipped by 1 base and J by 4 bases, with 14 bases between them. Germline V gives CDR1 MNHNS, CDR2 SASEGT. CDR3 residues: CASSEGYLASYEQYF. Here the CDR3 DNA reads TGTGCCAGCAGTGAAGGGTATTTGGCCTCATACGAGCAGTACTTC.

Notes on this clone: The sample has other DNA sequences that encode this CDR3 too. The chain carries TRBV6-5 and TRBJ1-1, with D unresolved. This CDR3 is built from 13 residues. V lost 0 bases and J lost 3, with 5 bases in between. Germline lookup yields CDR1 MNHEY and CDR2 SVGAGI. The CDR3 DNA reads TGTGCCAGCAGTTACTCGGTGCACACTGAAGCTTTCTTT. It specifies CASSYSVHTEAFF.

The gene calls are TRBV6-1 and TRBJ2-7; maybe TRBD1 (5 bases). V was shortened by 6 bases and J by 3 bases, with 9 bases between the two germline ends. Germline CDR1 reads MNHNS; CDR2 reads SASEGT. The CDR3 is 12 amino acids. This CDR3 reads CASRFTGYEQYF. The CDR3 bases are TGTGCCAGCAGATTTACAGGCTACGAGCAGTACTTC.

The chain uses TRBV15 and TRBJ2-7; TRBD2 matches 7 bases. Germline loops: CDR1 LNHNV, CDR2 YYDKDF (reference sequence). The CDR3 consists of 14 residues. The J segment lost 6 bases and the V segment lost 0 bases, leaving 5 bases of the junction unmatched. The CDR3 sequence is CATSRDAGGGEQYF. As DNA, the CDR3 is TGTGCCACCAGCAGAGATGCAGGCGGGGGCGAGCAGTACTTC.

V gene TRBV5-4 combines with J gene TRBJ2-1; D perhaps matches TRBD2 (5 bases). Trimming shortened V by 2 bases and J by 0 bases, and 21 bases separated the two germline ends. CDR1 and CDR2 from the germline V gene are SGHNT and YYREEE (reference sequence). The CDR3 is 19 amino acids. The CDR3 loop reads CASSFKGATGWSSYNEQFF. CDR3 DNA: TGTGCCAGCAGCTTCAAAGGTGCGACGGGATGGAGCTCCTACAATGAGCAGTTCTTC.

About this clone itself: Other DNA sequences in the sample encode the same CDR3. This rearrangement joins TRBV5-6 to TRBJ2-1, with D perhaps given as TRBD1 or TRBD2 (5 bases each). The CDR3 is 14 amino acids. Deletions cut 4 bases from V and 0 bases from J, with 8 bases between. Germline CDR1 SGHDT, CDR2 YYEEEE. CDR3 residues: CASSPGSSYNEQFF. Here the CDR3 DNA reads TGTGCCAGCAGCCCAGGGAGCTCCTACAATGAGCAGTTCTTC. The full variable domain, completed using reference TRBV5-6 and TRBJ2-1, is DAGVTQSPTHLIKTRGQQVTLRCSPKSGHDTVSWYQQALGQGPQFIFQYYEEEERQRGNFPDRFSGHQFPNYSSELNVNALLLGDSALYLCASSPGSSYNEQFFGPGTRLTVL.

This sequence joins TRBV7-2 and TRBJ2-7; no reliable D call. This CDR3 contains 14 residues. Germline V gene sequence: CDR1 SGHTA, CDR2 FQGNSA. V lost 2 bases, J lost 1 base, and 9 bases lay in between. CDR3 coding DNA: TGTGCCAGCAGCTTAACCATCGTATCCTACGAGCAGTACTTC. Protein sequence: CASSLTIVSYEQYF.

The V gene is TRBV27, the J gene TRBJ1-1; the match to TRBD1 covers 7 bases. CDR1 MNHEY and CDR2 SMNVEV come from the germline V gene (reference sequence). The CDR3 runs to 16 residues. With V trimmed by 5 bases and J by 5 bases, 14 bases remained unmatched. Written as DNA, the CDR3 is TGTGCCAGCAGTCCACTCCCGGAGGGGGCCGGGACTGAAGCTTTCTTT. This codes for CASSPLPEGAGTEAFF.